The 18 T cell receptor beta chains listed next were all sequenced from one sample in a study of cytomegalovirus exposure and HLA in healthy donors. The PCR ran on 60 Vbeta and 13 Jbeta primers. Data came from immunoSEQ multiplex PCR; TCRdb stores just in-frame clones and leaves some out. Among 150,000 to 200,000 clones listed, about four fifths were seen once. The sequenced sample consisted of PBMCs. The receptors shown here come from a man in his forties or fifties in good health and CMV-seropositive.

The J gene is TRBJ1-6, the V gene TRBV2; the match to TRBD1 covers 9 bases. With V trimmed by 6 bases and J by 8 bases, 2 bases remained unmatched. The CDR3 runs to 13 residues. Germline V gene sequence: CDR1 SNHLY, CDR2 FYNNEI. CDR3 bases: TGTGCCAGCAGGACAGGGGGGTATTCACCCCTCCACTTT. Its protein is CASRTGGYSPLHF.

This clone was found once. CDR3 amino acids: CAWGSASYEQYF. CDR3 bases: TGTGCCTGGGGAAGCGCGTCCTACGAGCAGTACTTC. V usage is TRBV30 and J usage is TRBJ2-7; D unresolved. V shed 5 bases and J shed 1 base, with 9 bases lying between them. This CDR3 is built from 12 residues. Germline V gives CDR1 GTSNPN, CDR2 SVGIG (reference sequence).

The chain links TRBV27 to TRBJ1-6; TRBD1 agrees at 11 bases. The CDR3 loop spans 16 amino acids. The J segment lost 5 bases and the V segment lost 5 bases, leaving 5 bases of the junction unmatched. Germline V gene lookup returns CDR1 MNHEY and CDR2 SMNVEV (reference sequence). CDR3 bases: TGTGCCAGCAGTGCGGGGACAGGGGGTAATAATTCACCCCTCCACTTT. Protein: CASSAGTGGNNSPLHF.

On this clone: One junction end does not reproduce the germline sequence, and a read error may be involved. The chain has TRBV30 and TRBJ1-2; no definite D call. The CDR3 loop spans 11 amino acids. Germline CDR1 is GTSNPN and CDR2 is SVGIG (reference sequence). The CDR3 DNA is TGTGCCTGGAGTGTTGACTACGGCTACACCTTC. This translates into CAWSVDYGYTF.

This clone was counted once. The chain links TRBV7-2 to TRBJ2-1, with unresolved D. The V end lost 4 bases, the J end lost 10 bases, and 14 bases lay between the germline ends. Germline V lookup: CDR1 SGHTA, CDR2 FQGNSA. The CDR3 sequence is 13 residues long. In DNA form, the CDR3 reads TGTGCCAGCAGCTCCCGGGTGGTCAACGAGCAGTTCTTC. It encodes CASSSRVVNEQFF.

Only one count was recorded for this clone. CDR3 sequence (DNA): TGTGCCAGCAGCCCCACTGGAGCTAGCACAGATACGCAGTATTTT. This encodes CASSPTGASTDTQYF. The chain recombines TRBV5-4 with TRBJ2-3; D remains unclear. CDR1 and CDR2 (germline): SGHNT, YYREEE (reference sequence). The CDR3 is 15 amino acids. Between the trimmed V and J ends, which lost 4 bases and 0 bases, there was a span of 12 bases.

J is TRBJ1-6 and V is TRBV28; D not certain. Germline V gene lookup returns CDR1 MDHEN and CDR2 SYDVKM. The CDR3 length is 14 residues. Between the trimmed V and J ends, which lost 5 bases and 7 bases, there was a span of 12 bases. The CDR3: CASSPPSENSPLHF. CDR3 nucleotide sequence: TGTGCCAGCAGTCCCCCCTCGGAGAATTCACCCCTCCACTTT.

The chain joins TRBV7-9 to TRBJ1-3; the D gene is possibly TRBD1 (6 bases). Trimming cost V 5 bases and J 0 bases, with 20 bases left between them. Germline CDR1 and CDR2: SEHNR and FQNEAQ (reference sequence). This CDR3 contains 18 residues. The chain's CDR3 is CASSHRLMTRGSGNTIYF. DNA for the CDR3: TGTGCCAGCAGCCACAGGCTTATGACCAGGGGCTCTGGAAACACCATATATTTT.

This rearrangement joins TRBV7-3 to TRBJ2-7; D perhaps matches TRBD2 (6 bases). The germline V gene encodes CDR1 SGHTA and CDR2 FQGTGA. The length of the CDR3 is 17 residues. V dropped 1 base and J dropped 7 bases, with 23 bases sitting between them. CDR3 in DNA: TGTGCCAGCAGCTTAATCGGCGGGGCGGGCGGAGCAGGAGAGCAGTACTTC. This gives the protein CASSLIGGAGGAGEQYF.

The chain carries TRBV5-1 and TRBJ1-4; 8 nucleotides line up with TRBD1. The germline V gene has CDR1 SGHRS and CDR2 YFSETQ. Trimming took 2 bases from V and 2 from J; bases not matched to a gene: 2. The CDR3 runs 15 residues. DNA of the CDR3: TGCGCCAGCAGCTTATACAGGGGGACTAATGAAAAACTGTTTTTT. This sequence encodes CASSLYRGTNEKLFF.

There are a few counts of this clone. This chain uses TRBV28 with TRBJ2-2; D possibly corresponds to TRBD1 (5 bases). V shed 2 bases and J shed 7 bases, with 8 bases lying between them. This CDR3 contains 13 residues. Germline CDR1 MDHEN, CDR2 SYDVKM. The CDR3 spells CASSLPRGGELFF. CDR3 nucleotide sequence: TGTGCCAGCAGTTTACCAAGGGGCGGGGAGCTGTTTTTT. The full variable domain, its missing parts supplied by reference TRBV28 and TRBJ2-2, is DVKVTQSSRYLVKRTGEKVFLECVQDMDHENMFWYRQDPGLGLRLIYFSYDVKMKEKGDIPEGYSVSREKKERFSLILESASTNQTSMYLCASSLPRGGELFFGEGSRLTVL.

This clone turned up a few times. The chain is built from TRBV7-2 and TRBJ2-2, with D maybe TRBD2 (6 bases). Per the germline V gene, CDR1 is SGHTA and CDR2 is FQGNSA. The V and J ends lost 5 bases and 5 bases respectively, with 15 bases between them. CDR3 size: 15 residues. CDR3 DNA: TGTGCCAGCAGCCGGCCGGGACTTTCTACCGGGGAGCTGTTTTTT. Protein: CASSRPGLSTGELFF. Full variable domain (outside the CDR3, taken from reference TRBV7-2 and TRBJ2-2): GAGVSQSPSNKVTEKGKDVELRCDPISGHTALYWYRQSLGQGLEFLIYFQGNSAPDKSGLPSDRFSAERTGGSVSTLTIQRTQQEDSAVYLCASSRPGLSTGELFFGEGSRLTVL.

This chain uses TRBV9 with TRBJ2-7; D ambiguous. Germline-derived CDR1 and CDR2 are SGDLS and YYNGEE. V was trimmed by 0 bases and J by 6 bases, leaving 10 bases between them. The CDR3 covers 13 residues. The CDR3: CASSVVPDSEQYF. Written as DNA, the CDR3 is TGTGCCAGCAGCGTAGTTCCAGATTCCGAGCAGTACTTC.

This clone has only one observation. The chain has TRBV6-1 and TRBJ1-2; D possibly corresponds to TRBD1 (5 bases). From germline, CDR1 is MNHNS and CDR2 SASEGT. This CDR3 region has 13 residues. V lost 3 bases and J lost 8, with 13 bases in between. The CDR3 is CASSEQGWRGYTF. The CDR3 nucleotides read TGTGCCAGCAGTGAGCAGGGATGGCGAGGCTACACCTTC.

The chain carries TRBV2 and TRBJ1-5; possible D gene TRBD1, 5 bases. V was pared by 4 bases and J by 7 bases, with 14 bases between. Germline V lookup: CDR1 SNHLY, CDR2 FYNNEI. CDR3 size: 14 residues. The CDR3 DNA reads TGTGCCAGCAGTGTCGGCAGGGATGGCCAGCCCCAGCATTTT. It is translated as CASSVGRDGQPQHF.

This clone was detected a few times. The V and J genes are TRBV12-5 and TRBJ2-5; the match to TRBD2 covers 7 bases. V was clipped by 6 bases and J by 5 bases; unmatched bases: 6. Germline V gene data show CDR1 as LGHNT and CDR2 as FRNRAP. This CDR3 is 13 amino acids long. The CDR3 bases are TGTGCTAGTGGCTCCGGACTAGTTGAGACCCAGTACTTC. This sequence encodes CASGSGLVETQYF. Looking up the rest from reference TRBV12-5 and TRBJ2-5 gives the full variable domain: DARVTQTPRHKVTEMGQEVTMRCQPILGHNTVFWYRQTMMQGLELLAYFRNRAPLDDSGMPKDRFSAEMPDATLATLKIQPSEPRDSAVYFCASGSGLVETQYFGPGTRLLVL.

CDR3 loop: CASSLVRDRVYEQYF. The CDR3 bases are TGTGCCAGCAGCTTAGTTCGGGACAGGGTCTACGAGCAGTACTTC. The chain recombines TRBV7-8 with TRBJ2-7; 9 positions agree with TRBD1. Germline V gene sequence: CDR1 SGHVS, CDR2 FQNEAQ. V lost 1 base and J lost 3; bases outside the gene matches: 4. The CDR3 is 15 amino acids.

V usage is TRBV6-5 and J usage is TRBJ1-5; TRBD1 might be the D (6 bases). The V gene's germline CDR1 is MNHEY and CDR2 SVGAGI. The V and J ends lost 6 bases and 7 bases respectively, with 16 bases between them. CDR3 length: 14 residues. Here the CDR3 reads CASSRRGGGQPQHF. CDR3 sequence (DNA): TGTGCCAGCAGCCGGAGGGGGGGTGGACAGCCCCAGCATTTT.